This TCR beta chain was identified during a study of blood T cell repertoires in COVID-19. In assigning cohorts, the study relied on participant-reported clinical history. V dropped 5 bases and J dropped 1 base, with 12 bases sitting between them. Germline lookup yields CDR1 LNHDA and CDR2 SQIVND (reference sequence). The CDR3 length is 15 residues. Produced via immunoSEQ multiplex PCR; TCRdb's table is partial and in-frame only. This table has 150,000 to 200,000 clones, about nine tenths appearing once. This chain connects TRBV19 to TRBJ2-4; D call uncertain. The receptor was derived from a woman aged 18-30 years who had recovered from COVID-19. Input material: PBMCs or T cells enriched from blood (not recorded which). CDR3 residues: CASSPQAFAKNIQYF. CDR3 DNA sequence: TGTGCCAGTAGTCCCCAGGCGTTCGCCAAAAACATTCAGTACTTC.